Below, 25 T cell receptor beta chains from the same sample are listed, as sequenced in a study of CDR3 diversity in severe acne. TCRdb reprocessed the PCR reads with MiXCR, giving one entry per CDR3 protein. The table records fewer than 90,000 distinct CDR3 sequences, around 49% of them present only once. Sequenced material: blood. The receptors come from a male donor in good health, without acne.

The chain joins TRBV20-1 to TRBJ1-1; D remains unclear. Germline V gene sequence: CDR1 DFQATT, CDR2 SNEGSKA (reference sequence). The ends were cut back, 1 base at V and 5 bases at J, with 17 bases in the middle. This CDR3 region has 15 residues. In DNA, the CDR3 is TGCAGTGCTAGAGTGCCGGGCCAGTCCTGGACTGAAGCTTTCTTT. The encoded protein is CSARVPGQSWTEAFF.

This sequence joins TRBV10-3 and TRBJ2-7, with D possibly TRBD2 on 6 matching bases. CDR1 and CDR2 from the germline V gene are ENHRY and SYGVKD. The V end was cut by 0 bases, the J end by 4 bases, with 10 bases between. This CDR3 is built from 14 residues. The CDR3 DNA is TGTGCCATCAGTGAGTCCGGGACTGAATACGAGCAGTACTTC. This encodes CAISESGTEYEQYF.

The count of this clonotype is one. The chain couples TRBV15 to TRBJ1-4, with 7 positions matching TRBD1. Per the germline V gene, CDR1 is LNHNV and CDR2 is YYDKDF (reference sequence). The CDR3 consists of 19 residues. Unmatched junction bases numbered 19, after V lost 2 bases and J lost 7 bases. The CDR3 sequence: CATSRPAIGTGTETEKLFF. The CDR3 nucleotides are TGTGCCACCAGCAGACCCGCCATCGGAACCGGGACAGAGACTGAAAAACTGTTTTTT.

In this sample, this clonotype is medium-sized. V usage is TRBV7-9 and J usage is TRBJ1-6; D is ambiguous. The V and J ends lost 1 base and 8 bases respectively, with 6 bases between them. Germline V CDR1 and CDR2: SEHNR, FQNEAQ (reference sequence). This CDR3 is built from 13 residues. The CDR3 bases are TGTGCCAGCAGCTTAGGGGTAGATTCACCCCTCCACTTT. It translates to CASSLGVDSPLHF.

CDR3 sequence (DNA): TGTGCCAGCAGCTGGGACCGACGGGAGACCCAGTACTTC. It specifies CASSWDRRETQYF. The chain combines TRBV7-9 with TRBJ2-5; D could derive from TRBD1 or TRBD2 (5 bases each). The CDR3 spans 13 residues. The germline V gene encodes CDR1 SEHNR and CDR2 FQNEAQ (reference sequence). V was clipped by 4 bases and J by 5 bases, with 11 bases between them.

Ten or more counts support this clonotype. V usage is TRBV6-1 and J usage is TRBJ1-2; 7 bases align to TRBD1. Germline V lookup: CDR1 MNHNS, CDR2 SASEGT. Trimming at V came to 8 bases and at J to 1 base, leaving 16 bases not matched to a gene. There are 17 residues in the CDR3. The DNA of the CDR3 is TGTGCCAGCCACCCAACGACAGGGACCGCCCTTAACTATGGCTACACCTTC. Translated, it gives CASHPTTGTALNYGYTF.

As concerns this clonotype: Its ends do not fully match the called genes, so a read error is possible. This chain joins TRBV2 and TRBJ1-6; the D gene is possibly TRBD1 (5 bases). Germline values: CDR1 SNHLY, CDR2 FYNNEI. The CDR3 totals 13 residues. The CDR3 DNA is TGTGCCCGCAGGGCTGGTAATAATTCACCCCTCCACTTT. Translated, it gives CARRAGNNSPLHF.

This clonotype was counted at least ten times. J is TRBJ1-1 and V is TRBV3-1, with no clear D. Germline V gene lookup returns CDR1 LGHDT and CDR2 YNNKEL (reference sequence). Trimming cost V 7 bases and J 4 bases, with 22 bases left between them. The length of the CDR3 is 16 residues. The CDR3 loop is CASTQIGPGGGTEAFF. Written as DNA, the CDR3 is TGTGCCAGCACCCAGATTGGACCGGGCGGTGGCACTGAAGCTTTCTTT.

The chain links TRBV9 to TRBJ1-6; the D gene is possibly TRBD1 (6 bases). The CDR3 extends over 15 amino acids. Per germline, CDR1 SGDLS and CDR2 YYNGEE. V lost 0 bases and J lost 7, with 11 bases in between. The CDR3 DNA follows: TGTGCCAGCAGCGTAGAGTGGCAGGGGAATTCACCCCTCCACTTT. Its translation: CASSVEWQGNSPLHF.

The chain employs TRBV24-1 and TRBJ2-7, with TRBD1 matching 12 bases. CDR3 length: 15 residues. Losses at the gene ends were 4 bases for V and 4 bases for J; bases not matched to a gene: 4. Germline V gene lookup returns CDR1 KGHDR and CDR2 SFDVKD. The CDR3 loop reads CATSDPGQGAYEQYF. The CDR3 DNA reads as TGTGCCACCAGTGACCCGGGACAGGGGGCGTACGAGCAGTACTTC.

The chain uses TRBV10-1 and TRBJ1-3; no definite D call. V lost 0 bases and J lost 0, with 12 bases in between. CDR1 WNHNN and CDR2 SYGVQD come from the germline V gene (reference sequence). The CDR3 totals 17 residues. CDR3 amino acids: CASSESTHPNSGNTIYF. In nucleotides, the CDR3 is TGCGCCAGCAGTGAGTCGACTCACCCGAACTCTGGAAACACCATATATTTT.

This rearrangement joins TRBV11-1 to TRBJ2-7; TRBD1 agrees at 10 bases. Germline V gives CDR1 SGHAT, CDR2 FQDESV (reference sequence). The V gene end was trimmed by 5 bases and the J gene end by 2 bases; junction bases not matched to a gene: 12. This CDR3 spans 17 amino acids. The CDR3 bases are TGTGCCAGCAGCCCCAGACAGAGGGGACAGGGGACCTACGAGCAGTACTTC. Protein: CASSPRQRGQGTYEQYF. The complete variable domain, with remaining parts taken from reference TRBV11-1 and TRBJ2-7, reads EAEVAQSPRYKITEKSQAVAFWCDPISGHATLYWYRQILGQGPELLVQFQDESVVDDSQLPKDRFSAERLKGVDSTLKIQPAELGDSAMYLCASSPRQRGQGTYEQYFGPGTRLTVT.

This clonotype was seen ten or more times. The chain combines TRBV25-1 with TRBJ1-6; no reliable D call. Germline loops: CDR1 MGHDK, CDR2 SYGVNS. Trimming removed 5 bases at V and 7 bases at J, with 12 bases between. CDR3 length: 14 amino acids. In nucleotides, the CDR3 is TGTGCCAGCAGTCCGGGTTTGAGGAATTCACCCCTCCACTTT. This sequence encodes CASSPGLRNSPLHF.

Details on this clonotype: Relative to the germline gene, one junction end is altered; a read error may explain this. The rearrangement uses TRBV5-6 and TRBJ1-4; D is uncertain. Per germline, CDR1 SGHDT and CDR2 YYEEEE. This CDR3 has 14 residues. The CDR3 region has the DNA TGTGTGCCCGGGAGCACGGTTACTAATGAAAAACTGATTTTT. It codes for CVPGSTVTNEKLIF.

V is TRBV6-5 and J is TRBJ1-5; 10 nucleotides agree with TRBD1. V shed 2 bases and J 0 bases; nucleotides not matched to a gene: 1. Germline V lookup: CDR1 MNHEY, CDR2 SVGAGI. This CDR3 has 16 amino acids. CDR3 coding DNA: TGTGCCAGCAGTTACAGGACAGGGGGTAGCAATCAGCCCCAGCATTTT. Protein product: CASSYRTGGSNQPQHF.

The chain couples TRBV11-2 to TRBJ2-3, with 10 nucleotides matching TRBD1. V trimming: 6 bases; J trimming: 6 bases; junction bases outside the gene matches: 9. The length of the CDR3 is 15 residues. The germline V gene encodes CDR1 SGHAT and CDR2 FQNNGV. CDR3 protein: CASRQTGTGADTQYF. Here the CDR3 DNA reads TGTGCCAGCAGACAGACCGGGACAGGGGCCGATACGCAGTATTTT. The whole variable domain, remainder taken from reference TRBV11-2 and TRBJ2-3, is EAGVAQSPRYKIIEKRQSVAFWCNPISGHATLYWYQQILGQGPKLLIQFQNNGVVDDSQLPKDRFSAERLKGVDSTLKIQPAKLEDSAVYLCASRQTGTGADTQYFGPGTRLTVL.

The CDR3 region is CSAADNTGELFF. As DNA, the CDR3 is TGCAGTGCTGCTGACAACACCGGGGAGCTGTTTTTT. The chain recombines TRBV20-1 with TRBJ2-2; D remains ambiguous. With 5 bases removed from V and 2 bases from J, the gap between germline ends came to 6 bases. CDR3 size: 12 residues. Germline lookup yields CDR1 DFQATT and CDR2 SNEGSKA (reference sequence).

This clonotype has at least ten counts. The genes are TRBV6-5 and TRBJ1-2, with D possibly being TRBD1 (5 bases). The V end lost 5 bases, the J end lost 1 base, and 14 bases lay between the germline ends. Per germline, CDR1 MNHEY and CDR2 SVGAGI. The CDR3 covers 15 residues. The CDR3, as DNA: TGTGCCAGCAGTACCGGGGCAGGCGGTAACTATGGCTACACCTTC. Translating gives CASSTGAGGNYGYTF.

This clonotype came up many times. J is TRBJ1-4 and V is TRBV9; 7 nucleotides agree with TRBD1. The CDR3 is 15 amino acids. Per the germline V gene, CDR1 is SGDLS and CDR2 is YYNGEE. J was trimmed by 5 bases and V by 0 bases; bases with no gene match: 4. CDR3: CASSVGTGRNEKLFF. The CDR3 DNA follows: TGTGCCAGCAGCGTAGGGACAGGAAGGAATGAAAAACTGTTTTTT.

This clonotype has ten or more counts. The genes are TRBV19 and TRBJ1-5; unclear D gene. CDR1 is LNHDA, CDR2 SQIVND, per germline (reference sequence). This CDR3 comprises 12 residues. Deletions cut 3 bases from V and 7 bases from J, with 7 bases between. The DNA of the CDR3 is TGTGCCAGTAGTATGGGAGGCCAGCCCCAGCATTTT. This sequence encodes CASSMGGQPQHF.

V usage is TRBV24-1 and J usage is TRBJ2-7, with 10 positions matching TRBD2. The CDR3 is made up of 16 amino acids. V lost 2 bases and J lost 0; bases outside the gene matches: 3. Per germline, CDR1 KGHDR and CDR2 SFDVKD. The CDR3 DNA reads as TGTGCCACCAGTGATTCTAGCGGGGGAATCTCCTACGAGCAGTACTTC. This translates into CATSDSSGGISYEQYF.

Remarks on this clonotype: At one boundary the junction diverges from the germline segment, which might be a read error. The J gene is TRBJ2-7, the V gene TRBV7-9; 9 bases line up with TRBD1. The CDR3 length is 15 residues. Germline assignment: CDR1 SEHNR and CDR2 FQNEAQ (reference sequence). CDR3 DNA sequence: TGCGCCAGCAGCCGACCGGGACAGGGCATTTTCGAGCAGTACTTC. Amino acids: CASSRPGQGIFEQYF.

This clonotype was counted many times. The V and J genes are TRBV4-1 and TRBJ2-2; D is uncertain. Germline CDR1 MGHRA, CDR2 YSYEKL. V lost 1 base to trimming and J lost 3 bases, with 3 bases between them. CDR3 length: 13 amino acids. In nucleotides, the CDR3 is TGCGCCAGCAGCCAAGTTGACACCGGGGAGCTGTTTTTT. Translated, it gives CASSQVDTGELFF.

The table lists this clonotype with a few counts. This chain uses TRBV10-2 with TRBJ2-3; 9 nucleotides agree with TRBD2. This CDR3 has 20 amino acids. Germline CDR1 reads WSHSY; CDR2 reads SAAADI. V shed 3 bases and J 3 bases; nucleotides not matched to a gene: 19. Written as DNA, the CDR3 is TGCGCCAGCAGTGATCCTCGTCGGGGTTTAGCGGGAGAGGGGACAGATACGCAGTATTTT. Amino acid sequence: CASSDPRRGLAGEGTDTQYF.

In its sample, this clonotype was seen once. The V call is TRBV29-1, the J call TRBJ1-1; D unresolved. Germline loops: CDR1 SQVTM, CDR2 ANQGSEA. The CDR3 spans 11 residues. The V end lost 7 bases, the J end lost 10 bases, and 16 bases lay between the germline ends. CDR3 in amino acids: CSAGYQVLAFF. The DNA for the CDR3 is TGCAGCGCAGGATATCAGGTTCTAGCTTTCTTT.